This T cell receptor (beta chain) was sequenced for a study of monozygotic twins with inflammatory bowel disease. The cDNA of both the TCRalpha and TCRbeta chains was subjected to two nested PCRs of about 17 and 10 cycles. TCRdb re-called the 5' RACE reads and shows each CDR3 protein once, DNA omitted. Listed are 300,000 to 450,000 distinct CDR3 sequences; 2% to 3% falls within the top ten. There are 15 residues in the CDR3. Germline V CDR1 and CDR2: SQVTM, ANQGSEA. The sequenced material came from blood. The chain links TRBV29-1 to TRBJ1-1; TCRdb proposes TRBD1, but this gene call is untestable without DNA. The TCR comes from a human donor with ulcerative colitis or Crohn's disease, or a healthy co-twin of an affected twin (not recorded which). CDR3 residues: CSALIGGRRNTEAFF.